This TCR beta chain is from a study of T cell responses to AZD1222 COVID-19 vaccine. With V trimmed by 1 base and J by 7 bases, 9 bases remained unmatched. Germline V gene sequence: CDR1 MNHEY, CDR2 SMNVEV (reference sequence). CDR3 size: 16 residues. General observations from the study: Vaccine-associated CD4 TCRs spanned spike, dominant at 160-218 and 743-854. Sampled repertoires all dated from after the peak T cell response.

Turning to this clone: The antigen is not known.

Assay used: immunoSEQ multiplex PCR; TCRdb lists only in-frame clones, some missing. This table has over 120,000 clones, around nine tenths appearing once. This chain links TRBV27 with TRBJ2-2, with 7 bases matching TRBD2. The sample was peripheral blood, taken on day 0 of AZD1222 vaccination. The TCR was taken from an adult in good health. The CDR3 protein is CASSLYGGSRHGELFF. CDR3 nucleotides: TGTGCCAGCAGTTTATACGGCGGGAGTCGGCACGGGGAGCTGTTTTTT.